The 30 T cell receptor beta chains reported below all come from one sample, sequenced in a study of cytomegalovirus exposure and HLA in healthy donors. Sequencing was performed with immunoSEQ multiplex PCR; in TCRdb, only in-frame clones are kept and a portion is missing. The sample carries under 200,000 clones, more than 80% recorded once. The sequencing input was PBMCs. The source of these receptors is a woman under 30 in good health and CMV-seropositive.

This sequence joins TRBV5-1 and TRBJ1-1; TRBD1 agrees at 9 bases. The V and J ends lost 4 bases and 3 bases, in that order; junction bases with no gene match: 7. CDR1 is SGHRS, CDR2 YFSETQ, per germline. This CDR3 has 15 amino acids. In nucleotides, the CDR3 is TGCGCCAGCAGCGCCACCGGGACAGGGTACACTGAAGCTTTCTTT. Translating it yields CASSATGTGYTEAFF.

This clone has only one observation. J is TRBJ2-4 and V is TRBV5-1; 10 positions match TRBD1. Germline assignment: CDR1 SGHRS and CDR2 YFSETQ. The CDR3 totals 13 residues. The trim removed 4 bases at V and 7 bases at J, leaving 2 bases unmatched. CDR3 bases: TGCGCCAGCAGCCTGGGACAGGGGAACATTCAGTACTTC. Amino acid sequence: CASSLGQGNIQYF.

The CDR3 nucleotides read TGTGCCAGCAGCTTTCAGGTCACTGAAGCTTTCTTT. Encoded protein: CASSFQVTEAFF. The chain links TRBV7-9 to TRBJ1-1; D is uncertain. The CDR3 runs to 12 residues. Trimming shortened V by 3 bases and J by 4 bases, and 6 bases separated the two germline ends. Looked up from germline, CDR1 is SEHNR and CDR2 is FQNEAQ (reference sequence).

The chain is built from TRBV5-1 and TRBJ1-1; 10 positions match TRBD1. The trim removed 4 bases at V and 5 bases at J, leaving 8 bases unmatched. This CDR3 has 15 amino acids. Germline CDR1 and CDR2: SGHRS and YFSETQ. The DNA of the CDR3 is TGCGCCAGCAGCACTAGACAGGGGGCGAGTACTGAAGCTTTCTTT. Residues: CASSTRQGASTEAFF.

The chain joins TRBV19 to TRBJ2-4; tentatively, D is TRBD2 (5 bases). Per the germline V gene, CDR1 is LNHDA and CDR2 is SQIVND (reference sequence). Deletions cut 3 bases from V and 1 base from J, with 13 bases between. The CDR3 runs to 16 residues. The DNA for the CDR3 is TGTGCCAGTAGTATGGACCGGCGGGCGGCCAAAAACATTCAGTACTTC. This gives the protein CASSMDRRAAKNIQYF.

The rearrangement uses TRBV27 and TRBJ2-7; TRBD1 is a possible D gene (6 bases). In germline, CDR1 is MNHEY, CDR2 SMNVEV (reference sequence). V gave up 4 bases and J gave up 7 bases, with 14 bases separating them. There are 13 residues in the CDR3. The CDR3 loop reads CASSYNRAGEQYF. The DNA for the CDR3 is TGTGCCAGCAGTTACAACAGGGCTGGGGAGCAGTACTTC.

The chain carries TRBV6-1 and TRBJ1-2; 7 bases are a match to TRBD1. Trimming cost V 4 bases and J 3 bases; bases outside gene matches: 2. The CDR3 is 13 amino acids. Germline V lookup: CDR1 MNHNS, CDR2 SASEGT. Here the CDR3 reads CASSGTGDYGYTF. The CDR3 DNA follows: TGTGCCAGCAGTGGAACAGGGGACTATGGCTACACCTTC.

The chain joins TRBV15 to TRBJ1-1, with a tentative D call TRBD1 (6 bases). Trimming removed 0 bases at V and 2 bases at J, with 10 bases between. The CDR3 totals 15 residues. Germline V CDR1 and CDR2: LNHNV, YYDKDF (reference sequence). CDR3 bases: TGTGCCACCAGCAGAGAAGGGACAAGAAACACTGAAGCTTTCTTT. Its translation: CATSREGTRNTEAFF.

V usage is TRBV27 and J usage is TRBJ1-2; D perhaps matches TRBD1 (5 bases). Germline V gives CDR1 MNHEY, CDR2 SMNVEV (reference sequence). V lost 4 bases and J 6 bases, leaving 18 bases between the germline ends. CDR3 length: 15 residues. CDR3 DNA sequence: TGTGCCAGCAGTTCACCGCTCAAGGGGCGACATGGCTACACCTTC. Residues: CASSSPLKGRHGYTF.

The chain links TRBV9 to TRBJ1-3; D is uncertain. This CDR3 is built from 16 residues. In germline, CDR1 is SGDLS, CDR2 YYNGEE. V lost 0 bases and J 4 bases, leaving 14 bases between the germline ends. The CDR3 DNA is TGTGCCAGCAGCGTAGTTGCGGGAGAGGGAGGAAACACCATATATTTT. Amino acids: CASSVVAGEGGNTIYF.

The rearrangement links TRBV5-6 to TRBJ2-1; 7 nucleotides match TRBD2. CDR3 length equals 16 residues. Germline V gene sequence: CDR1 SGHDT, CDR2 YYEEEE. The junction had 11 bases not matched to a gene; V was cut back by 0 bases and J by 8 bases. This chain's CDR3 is CASSLDGAGWLDEQFF. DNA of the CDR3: TGTGCCAGCAGCTTGGACGGAGCGGGGTGGTTGGATGAGCAGTTCTTC. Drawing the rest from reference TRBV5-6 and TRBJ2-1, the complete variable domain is DAGVTQSPTHLIKTRGQQVTLRCSPKSGHDTVSWYQQALGQGPQFIFQYYEEEERQRGNFPDRFSGHQFPNYSSELNVNALLLGDSALYLCASSLDGAGWLDEQFFGPGTRLTVL.

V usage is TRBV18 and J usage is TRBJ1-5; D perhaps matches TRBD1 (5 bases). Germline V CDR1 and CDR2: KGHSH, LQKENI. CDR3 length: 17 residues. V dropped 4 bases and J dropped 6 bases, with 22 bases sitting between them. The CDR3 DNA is TGTGCCAGCTCACGAACTCAAATTACAGGATTGGGTCAGCCCCAGCATTTT. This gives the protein CASSRTQITGLGQPQHF. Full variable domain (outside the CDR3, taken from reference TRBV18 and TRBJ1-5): NAGVMQNPRHLVRRRGQEARLRCSPMKGHSHVYWYRQLPEEGLKFMVYLQKENIIDESGMPKERFSAEFPKEGPSILRIQQVVRGDSAAYFCASSRTQITGLGQPQHFGDGTRLSIL.

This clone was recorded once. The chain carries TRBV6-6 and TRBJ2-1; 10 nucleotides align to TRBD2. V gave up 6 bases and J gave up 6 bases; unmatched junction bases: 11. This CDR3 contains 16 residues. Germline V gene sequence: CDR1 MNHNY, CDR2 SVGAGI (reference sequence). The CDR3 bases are TGTGCCAGCAGCCGAGAGCGGGAGGGCCGGTTCAATGAGCAGTTCTTC. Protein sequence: CASSREREGRFNEQFF.

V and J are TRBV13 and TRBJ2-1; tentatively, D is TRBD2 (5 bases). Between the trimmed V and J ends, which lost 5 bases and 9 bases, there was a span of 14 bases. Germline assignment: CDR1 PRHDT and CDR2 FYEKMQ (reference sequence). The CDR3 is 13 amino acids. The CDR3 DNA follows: TGTGCCAGCAGCCGGATTGGTGGAGGTGAGCAGTTCTTC. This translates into CASSRIGGGEQFF.

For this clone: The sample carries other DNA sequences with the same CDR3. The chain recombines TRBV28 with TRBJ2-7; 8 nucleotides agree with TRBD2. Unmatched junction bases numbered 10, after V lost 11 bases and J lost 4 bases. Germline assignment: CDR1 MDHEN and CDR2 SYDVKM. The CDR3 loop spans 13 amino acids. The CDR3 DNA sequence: TGTGCCGGAAAGCGGGAGAACGCGTACGAGCAGTACTTC. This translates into CAGKRENAYEQYF.

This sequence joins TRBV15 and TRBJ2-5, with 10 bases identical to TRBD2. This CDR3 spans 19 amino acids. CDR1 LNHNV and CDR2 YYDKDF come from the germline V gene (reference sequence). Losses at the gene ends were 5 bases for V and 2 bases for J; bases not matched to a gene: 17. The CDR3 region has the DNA TGTGCCACCAGCCCTCAGGCAGGACTAGCGGCTGCCTCTCAAGAGACCCAGTACTTC. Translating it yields CATSPQAGLAAASQETQYF. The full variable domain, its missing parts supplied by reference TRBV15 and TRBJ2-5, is DAMVIQNPRYQVTQFGKPVTLSCSQTLNHNVMYWYQQKSSQAPKLLFHYYDKDFNNEADTPDNFQSRRPNTSFCFLDIRSPGLGDTAMYLCATSPQAGLAAASQETQYFGPGTRLLVL.

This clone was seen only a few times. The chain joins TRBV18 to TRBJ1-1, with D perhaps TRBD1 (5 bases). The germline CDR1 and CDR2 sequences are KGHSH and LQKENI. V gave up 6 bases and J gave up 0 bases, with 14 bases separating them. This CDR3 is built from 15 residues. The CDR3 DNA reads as TGTGCCAGCTCTCTGGGACGGGGGATGAACACTGAAGCTTTCTTT. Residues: CASSLGRGMNTEAFF.

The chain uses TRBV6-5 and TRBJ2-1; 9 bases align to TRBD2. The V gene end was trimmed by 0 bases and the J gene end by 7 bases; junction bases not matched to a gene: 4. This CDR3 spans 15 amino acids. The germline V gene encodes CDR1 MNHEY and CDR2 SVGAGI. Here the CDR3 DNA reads TGTGCCAGCAGTTACTCGAGGCGGGAGGGGAATGAGCAGTTCTTC. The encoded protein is CASSYSRREGNEQFF.

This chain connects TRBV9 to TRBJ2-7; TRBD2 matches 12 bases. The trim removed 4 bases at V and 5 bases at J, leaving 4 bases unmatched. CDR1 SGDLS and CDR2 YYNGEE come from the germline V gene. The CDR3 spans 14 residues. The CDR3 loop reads CASSTSGRFHEQYF. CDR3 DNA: TGTGCCAGCAGCACTAGCGGGAGGTTCCACGAGCAGTACTTC. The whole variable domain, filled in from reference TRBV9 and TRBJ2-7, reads DSGVTQTPKHLITATGQRVTLRCSPRSGDLSVYWYQQSLDQGLQFLIQYYNGEERAKGNILERFSAQQFPDLHSELNLSSLELGDSALYFCASSTSGRFHEQYFGPGTRLTVT.

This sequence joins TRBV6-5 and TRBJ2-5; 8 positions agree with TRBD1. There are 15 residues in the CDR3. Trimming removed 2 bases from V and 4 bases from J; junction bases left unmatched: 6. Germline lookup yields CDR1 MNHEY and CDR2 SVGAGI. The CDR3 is CASSYGQGRLETQYF. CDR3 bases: TGTGCCAGCAGTTACGGACAGGGAAGACTAGAGACCCAGTACTTC.

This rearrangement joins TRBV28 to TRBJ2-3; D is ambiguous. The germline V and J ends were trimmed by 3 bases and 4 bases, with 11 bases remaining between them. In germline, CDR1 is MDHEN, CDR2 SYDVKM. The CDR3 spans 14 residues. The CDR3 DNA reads TGTGCCAGCAGTTTCCGGAGTCGGCCAGATACGCAGTATTTT. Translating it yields CASSFRSRPDTQYF.

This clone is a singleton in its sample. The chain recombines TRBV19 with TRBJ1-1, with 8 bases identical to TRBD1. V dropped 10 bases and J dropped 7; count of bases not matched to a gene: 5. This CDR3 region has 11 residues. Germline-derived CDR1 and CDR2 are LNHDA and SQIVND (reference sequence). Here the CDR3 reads CAIWTGFEAFF. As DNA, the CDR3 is TGTGCCATATGGACAGGGTTTGAAGCTTTCTTT.

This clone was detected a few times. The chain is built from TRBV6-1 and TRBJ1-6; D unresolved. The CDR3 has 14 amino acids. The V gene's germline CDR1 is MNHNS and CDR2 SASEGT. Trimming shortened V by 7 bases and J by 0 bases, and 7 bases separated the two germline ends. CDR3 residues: CASKLSSYNSPLHF. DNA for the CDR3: TGTGCCAGCAAATTGAGCTCCTATAATTCACCCCTCCACTTT.

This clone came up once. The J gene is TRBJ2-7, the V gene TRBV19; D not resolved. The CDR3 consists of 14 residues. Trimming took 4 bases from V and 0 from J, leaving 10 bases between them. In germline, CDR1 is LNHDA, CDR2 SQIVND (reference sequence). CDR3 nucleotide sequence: TGTGCCAGTAGTACGGCAGGCTTCTCCTACGAGCAGTACTTC. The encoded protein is CASSTAGFSYEQYF.

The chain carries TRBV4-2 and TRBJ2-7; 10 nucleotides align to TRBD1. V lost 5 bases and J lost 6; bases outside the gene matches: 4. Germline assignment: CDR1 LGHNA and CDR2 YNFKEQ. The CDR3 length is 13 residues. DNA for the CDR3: TGTGCCAGCAGCAGGGACAGGGGTGGCGAGCAGTACTTC. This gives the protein CASSRDRGGEQYF.

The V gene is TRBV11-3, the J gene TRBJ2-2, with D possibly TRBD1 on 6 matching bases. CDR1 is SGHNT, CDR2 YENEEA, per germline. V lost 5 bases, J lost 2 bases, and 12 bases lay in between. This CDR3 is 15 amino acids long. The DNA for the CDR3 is TGTGCCAGCAGCCCCGGGACACTAAACACCGGGGAGCTGTTTTTT. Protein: CASSPGTLNTGELFF.

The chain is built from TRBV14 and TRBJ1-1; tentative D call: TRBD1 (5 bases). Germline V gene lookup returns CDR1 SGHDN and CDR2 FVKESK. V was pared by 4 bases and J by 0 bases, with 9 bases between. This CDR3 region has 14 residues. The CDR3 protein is CASSPRTMNTEAFF. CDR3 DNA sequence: TGTGCCAGCAGCCCTCGGACAATGAACACTGAAGCTTTCTTT.

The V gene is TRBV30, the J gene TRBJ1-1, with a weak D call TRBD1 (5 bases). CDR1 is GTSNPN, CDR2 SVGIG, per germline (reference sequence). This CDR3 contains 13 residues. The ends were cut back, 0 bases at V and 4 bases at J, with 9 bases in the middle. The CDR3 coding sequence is TGTGCCTGGAGTGTAGGGACTAGCACTGAAGCTTTCTTT. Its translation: CAWSVGTSTEAFF.

As DNA, the CDR3 is TGTGCCAGCAGTTTGAGGGGGATCCCTGAAGCTTTCTTT. Translating gives CASSLRGIPEAFF. The chain links TRBV28 to TRBJ1-1, with D possibly matching TRBD1 (6 bases). From germline, CDR1 is MDHEN and CDR2 SYDVKM. CDR3 size: 13 residues. Trimming cost V 3 bases and J 6 bases, with 11 bases left between them.

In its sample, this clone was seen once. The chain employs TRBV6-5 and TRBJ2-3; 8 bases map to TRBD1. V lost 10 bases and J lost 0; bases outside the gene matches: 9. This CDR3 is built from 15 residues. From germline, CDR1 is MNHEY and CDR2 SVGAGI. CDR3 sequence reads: CATGQGYLSTDTQYF. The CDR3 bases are TGTGCCACCGGACAGGGATATCTTAGCACAGATACGCAGTATTTT.